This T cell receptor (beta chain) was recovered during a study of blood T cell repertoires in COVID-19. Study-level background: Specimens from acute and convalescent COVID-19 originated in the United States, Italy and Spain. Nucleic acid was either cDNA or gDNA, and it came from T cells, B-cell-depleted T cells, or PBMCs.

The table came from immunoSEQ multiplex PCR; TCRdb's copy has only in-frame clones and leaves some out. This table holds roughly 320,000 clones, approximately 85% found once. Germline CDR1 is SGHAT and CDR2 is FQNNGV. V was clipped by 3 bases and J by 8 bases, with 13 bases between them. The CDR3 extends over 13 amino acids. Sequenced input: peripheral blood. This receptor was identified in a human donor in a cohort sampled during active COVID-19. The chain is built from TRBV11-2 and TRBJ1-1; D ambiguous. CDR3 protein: CASSFSSLEEAFF. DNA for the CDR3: TGTGCCAGCAGCTTCTCCTCGTTGGAGGAAGCTTTCTTT.